These T cell receptor beta chains were read from a single sample in a study of early stage breast cancer tumors. Method: immunoSEQ multiplex PCR; TCRdb's copy keeps in-frame clones and lacks some. The sample comprises tens of thousands of clones, around 72% of which are singletons, and 7.2% rests with the top ten. The sample taken for sequencing was blood. These receptors originate from a person between 50 and 60 years old with breast cancer. The CDR3 runs from the conserved cysteine through the conserved F or W. The D gene is left open where the match is weak. Clone sizes are given selectively: once, few, many, or a class where the clone is expanded.

TRBD1	18	TRBV5-1	-	TRBJ1-4	CASSKTGTGVGANEKLFF	TGCGCCAGCAGCAAAACCGGGACAGGGGTCGGGGCTAATGAAAAACTGTTTTTT
TRBD2	17	TRBV11-2	-	TRBJ2-7	CASSLDPGNSGSLEQYF	TGTGCCAGCAGCTTAGACCCTGGGAATAGCGGGAGTTTAGAGCAGTACTTC
-	14	TRBV6-5	-	TRBJ1-1	CASSLHLRDTEAFF	TGTGCCAGCAGCCTACACCTCCGGGACACTGAAGCTTTCTTT
TRBD1	16	TRBV4-1	-	TRBJ1-5	CASRKLDRGRDQPQHF	TGCGCCAGCAGGAAACTTGACAGGGGAAGGGATCAGCCCCAGCATTTT
TRBD1	13	TRBV19	few	TRBJ2-7	CASSLGQTYEQYF	TGTGCCAGTAGTCTGGGACAGACCTACGAGCAGTACTTC
-	16	TRBV4-3	few	TRBJ1-6	CASSQVHGGPNSPLHF	TGCGCCAGCAGCCAAGTTCACGGGGGGCCGAATTCACCCCTCCACTTT
TRBD2	15	TRBV27	-	TRBJ2-1	CASGILAGAYNEQFF	TGTGCCAGCGGAATTCTAGCGGGAGCTTACAATGAGCAGTTCTTC
-	11	TRBV20-1	once	TRBJ2-1	CSALTDREQFF	TGTAGTGCGCTGACTGACCGGGAGCAGTTCTTC
TRBD1	16	TRBV29-1	-	TRBJ1-1	CSVAKRLHRGRTEAFF	TGCAGCGTTGCGAAGCGTTTACACAGGGGGCGGACTGAAGCTTTCTTT
-	15	TRBV7-2	few	TRBJ1-2	CASSRQAGVNYGYTF	TGTGCCAGCAGCCGGCAGGCAGGGGTCAACTATGGCTACACCTTC
-	15	TRBV5-6	-	TRBJ2-6	CASSLEATGANVLTF	TGTGCCAGCAGCTTGGAAGCAACTGGGGCCAACGTCCTGACTTTC
-	14	TRBV7-9	-	TRBJ1-4	CASSLERAGEKLFF	TGTGCCAGCAGCTTAGAGCGGGCGGGAGAAAAACTGTTTTTT
-	14	TRBV5-1	-	TRBJ2-5	CASSFTLAQETQYF	TGCGCCAGCAGCTTTACCCTGGCCCAAGAGACCCAGTACTTC
-	13	TRBV6-5	-	TRBJ1-6	CASSGQTNSPLHF	TGTGCCAGCAGCGGACAGACAAATTCACCCCTCCACTTT
-	15	TRBV11-2	-	TRBJ2-7	CASSIWAGSTYEQYF	TGTGCCAGCAGTATATGGGCAGGTTCTACCTACGAGCAGTACTTC
TRBD2	12	TRBV7-2	-	TRBJ2-5	CASSSLTSVQYF	TGTGCCAGCAGCTCGTTGACTAGCGTCCAGTACTTC
-	17	TRBV7-8	once	TRBJ2-2	CASSLASVGGGTGELFF	TGTGCCAGCAGCTTAGCTTCGGTGGGGGGAGGCACCGGGGAGCTGTTTTTT
-	13	TRBV7-9	-	TRBJ1-1	CASSLRGNTEAFF	TGTGCCAGCAGCCTGCGTGGGAACACTGAAGCTTTCTTT
-	13	TRBV18	once	TRBJ2-5	CASSPDSQETQYF	TGTGCCAGCTCTCCGGACTCCCAAGAGACCCAGTACTTC
TRBD2	16	TRBV4-2	few	TRBJ2-1	CASSLRLAGGNNEQFF	TGTGCCAGCAGCCTCCGACTAGCGGGAGGAAATAATGAGCAGTTCTTC
-	14	TRBV21-1	-	TRBJ2-7	CASSKGGRSWREYF	TGTGCCAGCAGCAAAGGAGGGCGAAGTTGGAGGGAATACTTC
-	13	TRBV9	-	TRBJ1-2	CASSLGQIEGYTF	TGTGCCAGCAGCTTGGGACAAATAGAAGGCTACACCTTC
-	13	TRBV6-1	-	TRBJ1-2	CASSGEGWGGYTF	TGTGCCAGCAGCGGGGAGGGCTGGGGTGGCTACACCTTC